A selection of T cell receptor beta chains follows, all from one sample in a study of shared clonotypes between healthy human individuals. Data came from immunoSEQ multiplex PCR; TCRdb stores just in-frame clones and leaves some out. This sample has hundreds of thousands of clones; roughly 96% occur once, and the top ten carry 0.11%. Sequenced: naive CD8+ T cells sorted from blood. The receptors were gathered from a woman aged 30 to 39 in good health. The CDR3 runs from the conserved cysteine through the conserved F or W. Each record gives: clone size, V gene, D gene, J gene, CDR3 DNA, CDR3 protein. A D gene is named only where the DNA matches it firmly. Expanded clones are given a class, and other clones once, few, many or no size at all.

clone size: .; V gene: TRBV7-9; D gene: TRBD1; J gene: TRBJ1-1; CDR3 DNA: TGTGCCAGCAGTATATCAGGGGGTGGCGCTGAAGCTTTCTTT; CDR3 protein: CASSISGGGAEAFF
clone size: .; V gene: TRBV28; D gene: TRBD2; J gene: TRBJ2-7; CDR3 DNA: TGTGCCAGCAGCCCCGAGGGGACTAGCGGGACCTACGAGCAGTACTTC; CDR3 protein: CASSPEGTSGTYEQYF
clone size: .; V gene: TRBV9; D gene: .; J gene: TRBJ2-1; CDR3 DNA: TGTGCCAGCAGCGTAGCGGATAACAATGAGCAGTTCTTC; CDR3 protein: CASSVADNNEQFF
clone size: .; V gene: TRBV5-6; D gene: .; J gene: TRBJ2-7; CDR3 DNA: TGTGCCAGCAGCTTGGGGGGGTACGAGCAGTACTTC; CDR3 protein: CASSLGGYEQYF
clone size: .; V gene: TRBV19; D gene: TRBD2; J gene: TRBJ2-3; CDR3 DNA: TGTGCCAGTAAGGGCGGGAGGGAAACAGATACGCAGTATTTT; CDR3 protein: CASKGGRETDTQYF
clone size: .; V gene: TRBV27; D gene: TRBD1; J gene: TRBJ2-7; CDR3 DNA: TGTGCCAGCAGTTTATTCAGGGGGCACGACGAGCAGTACTTC; CDR3 protein: CASSLFRGHDEQYF
clone size: .; V gene: TRBV10-3; D gene: .; J gene: TRBJ2-7; CDR3 DNA: TGTGCCATCAGTGAGGGGGCCTTCTCCTACGAGCAGTACTTC; CDR3 protein: CAISEGAFSYEQYF
clone size: .; V gene: TRBV5-6; D gene: .; J gene: TRBJ1-5; CDR3 DNA: TGTGCCAGCAGCCGGATGGGGGGCAATCAGCCCCAGCATTTT; CDR3 protein: CASSRMGGNQPQHF
clone size: .; V gene: TRBV29-1; D gene: TRBD1; J gene: TRBJ1-1; CDR3 DNA: TGCAGCGTGACGACAGGGATCCCGGGCACTGAAGCTTTCTTT; CDR3 protein: CSVTTGIPGTEAFF
clone size: once; V gene: TRBV6-5; D gene: .; J gene: TRBJ2-7; CDR3 DNA: TGTGCCAGCAGTTACTCGGCCGGGATGCTAAGCCTCGAGCAGTACTTC; CDR3 protein: CASSYSAGMLSLEQYF
clone size: .; V gene: TRBV10-1; D gene: .; J gene: TRBJ2-5; CDR3 DNA: TGCGCCAGCAGTGAGATCCGACTAGGAGGGCAAGAGACCCAGTACTTC; CDR3 protein: CASSEIRLGGQETQYF
clone size: .; V gene: TRBV7-9; D gene: TRBD2; J gene: TRBJ2-3; CDR3 DNA: TGTGCCAGCAGCTCTACTAGCGGATACACAGATACGCAGTATTTT; CDR3 protein: CASSSTSGYTDTQYF
clone size: .; V gene: TRBV29-1; D gene: TRBD2; J gene: TRBJ2-5; CDR3 DNA: TGCAGCGTTGAAGATGGACTAGAGGAGACCCAGTACTTC; CDR3 protein: CSVEDGLEETQYF
clone size: .; V gene: TRBV9; D gene: .; J gene: TRBJ2-3; CDR3 DNA: TGTGCCAGCGGATTCAGGCAAAGCACAGATACGCAGTATTTT; CDR3 protein: CASGFRQSTDTQYF
clone size: .; V gene: TRBV27; D gene: .; J gene: TRBJ1-2; CDR3 DNA: TGTGCCAGCAGTTTATCGAAACCTGACGACGGGGGCTACACCTTC; CDR3 protein: CASSLSKPDDGGYTF
clone size: .; V gene: TRBV6-1; D gene: TRBD2; J gene: TRBJ2-1; CDR3 DNA: TGTGCCAGCAGTGAGGGACTGACTAGCGGAAAGCAGTTCTTC; CDR3 protein: CASSEGLTSGKQFF
clone size: .; V gene: TRBV29-1; D gene: .; J gene: TRBJ2-7; CDR3 DNA: TGCAGCTGCACTGACGTAAACTCCTACGAGCAGTACTTC; CDR3 protein: CSCTDVNSYEQYF
clone size: .; V gene: TRBV19; D gene: .; J gene: TRBJ2-7; CDR3 DNA: TGTGCCAGTATGGGGGGAGGTGGCTACGAGCAGTACTTC; CDR3 protein: CASMGGGGYEQYF
clone size: .; V gene: TRBV11-2; D gene: TRBD1; J gene: TRBJ2-1; CDR3 DNA: TGTGCCAGCAGCTTAGAAGGGGGCGTTAACTCCTACAATGAGCAGTTCTTC; CDR3 protein: CASSLEGGVNSYNEQFF
clone size: .; V gene: TRBV7-9; D gene: .; J gene: TRBJ1-1; CDR3 DNA: TGTGCCAGCAGCTTAACCCCGGGCCAGGGAACTGCTTTCTTT; CDR3 protein: CASSLTPGQGTAFF
clone size: .; V gene: TRBV9; D gene: .; J gene: TRBJ2-7; CDR3 DNA: TGTGCCAGCAGCGCATTGGACTCGACCTACGAGCAGTACTTC; CDR3 protein: CASSALDSTYEQYF
clone size: .; V gene: TRBV19; D gene: .; J gene: TRBJ2-2; CDR3 DNA: TGTGCCAGTTTCGCAGGGTGGTACACCGGGGAGCTGTTTTTT; CDR3 protein: CASFAGWYTGELFF
clone size: .; V gene: TRBV27; D gene: .; J gene: TRBJ2-5; CDR3 DNA: TGTGCCAGCAGTTTTATGGAGACCCAGTACTTC; CDR3 protein: CASSFMETQYF
clone size: .; V gene: TRBV5-4; D gene: .; J gene: TRBJ1-2; CDR3 DNA: TGTGCCAGCAGCTTGGGAAACTATGGCTACACCTTC; CDR3 protein: CASSLGNYGYTF
clone size: once; V gene: TRBV4-1; D gene: TRBD1; J gene: TRBJ2-1; CDR3 DNA: TGCGCCAGCAGCCCGGGACAGGGGCCTTACAATGAGCAGTTCTTC; CDR3 protein: CASSPGQGPYNEQFF
clone size: .; V gene: TRBV27; D gene: .; J gene: TRBJ2-7; CDR3 DNA: TGTGCCAGCAGCAAAGGGAGCAACGAGCAGTACTTC; CDR3 protein: CASSKGSNEQYF
clone size: .; V gene: TRBV30; D gene: TRBD2; J gene: TRBJ2-7; CDR3 DNA: TGTGCCTGCGGGCCCGGGGGGGACTACGAGCAGTACTTC; CDR3 protein: CACGPGGDYEQYF
clone size: .; V gene: TRBV27; D gene: .; J gene: TRBJ2-5; CDR3 DNA: TGTGCCAGCAGTCCCCGGACAGTACGAGAGACCCAGTACTTC; CDR3 protein: CASSPRTVRETQYF